This TCR beta chain was identified in a study of metastatic and nonmetastatic thyroid tumors (dated by TCRdb to the early 2020s). General notes on the study: Repertoires were compared across peripheral blood and tumor or nodule tissue samples from malignant and benign thyroid patients. What the study reported, not specific to this receptor: TCR beta diversity was reported as significantly higher in malignant tumors than in benign nodules, in both blood and tumor samples.

Before undergoing thyroid surgery, none of the patients had been given any kind of treatment. Using T-cell receptor beta sequencing, the study looked back at clinical samples from patients collected from about 2011 to 2018. The library came from PCR. Sequencing instrument: Illumina HiSeq 4000. High-throughput sequencing was used to profile the CDR3 region of the TCR beta-chain in every patient. From the authors' description of their analysis: CDR3 differences across clinicopathological groups were used to build a classifier for discriminating distant-metastatic papillary thyroid cancer patients. To measure repertoire diversity the researchers used the Shannon index, while the Morisita-Horn index served to gauge how similar the tumor and blood repertoires were. Starting from the raw public reads, TCRdb applied fastp trimming at Q25, assembled clones with MiXCR and retained in-frame beta chains. The V and J calls were not made by the authors but by TCRdb's processing. Present in this sample are some 28,000 clones, about a quarter of which were seen just once. The top ten clones comprise about 2.5% of the sample.

As regards this clone: Its antigen specificity is not known. Base qualities are not recorded, but no much larger clone differs from it by a single base.

Between the V and J ends, shortened by 1 base and 2 bases respectively, the junction contains 15 bases. CDR1 and CDR2 (DFQATT, SNEGSKA) derive from the germline V gene (reference sequence). The CDR3 runs 15 residues from the cysteine to the phenylalanine. The entry retains the CDR3 DNA only, 45 bases that are in frame from base 1. The source of this sequence is a female donor with papillary thyroid cancer or a benign thyroid nodule (not recorded which). Some clones in this sample may be carry-over from other donors' samples. The chain employs TRBV20-1 and TRBJ2-7; tentative D gene TRBD2, with 6 bases matching. The sequenced material came from blood. The DNA sequence reads TGCAGTGCTAGAGTACCCCTAGCGAAAGCCTACGAGCAGTACTTC. Its protein reads: CSARVPLAKAYEQYF.